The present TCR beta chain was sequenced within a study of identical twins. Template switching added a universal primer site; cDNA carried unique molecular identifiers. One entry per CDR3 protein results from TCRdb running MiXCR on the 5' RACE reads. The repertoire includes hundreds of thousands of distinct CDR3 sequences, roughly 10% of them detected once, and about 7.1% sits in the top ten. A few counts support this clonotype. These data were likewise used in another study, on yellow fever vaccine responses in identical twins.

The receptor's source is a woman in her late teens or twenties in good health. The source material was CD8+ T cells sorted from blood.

This chain's CDR3 is CASSFTSGTQYF. The DNA for the CDR3 is TGTGCCAGCAGCTTTACTAGCGGTACGCAGTATTTT. The chain is built from TRBV12-3 or TRBV12-4 and TRBJ2-3; 8 bases align to TRBD2. V trimming: 6 bases; J trimming: 8 bases; junction bases outside the gene matches: 4. This CDR3 comprises 12 residues.